This T cell receptor beta chain appears in the sequencing data of a study of cytomegalovirus exposure and HLA in healthy donors. The PCR ran on 60 Vbeta and 13 Jbeta primers. Clones were read by immunoSEQ multiplex PCR, and TCRdb kept only the in-frame ones, dropping some. The table records 190,000 or so clones, roughly 80% of them present only once. V was trimmed by 11 bases and J by 2 bases, leaving 13 bases between them. The CDR3 extends over 13 amino acids. The germline V gene has CDR1 MNHNS and CDR2 SASEGT. Concerning this clone itself: Its antigen remains unidentified.

Study-level findings and limits: Sequencing likely produced, as an artifact, a cluster of highly shared sequence variants. Across HLA loci, a later analysis found differing TCR association rates, with DRB1 most and HLA-C fewest. As was reported, the HLA-A and HLA-B alleles of most subjects were accurately predicted from TCR beta sequences.

Material: PBMCs. The TCR originated in a boy under 18 in good health and CMV-seronegative. The chain carries TRBV6-1 and TRBJ1-5; maybe TRBD1 (6 bases). As DNA, the CDR3 is TGTGCCGGGGGCGCGGCGCGCAATCAGCCCCAGCATTTT. Amino acid sequence: CAGGAARNQPQHF.